This TCR beta chain was sequenced for a study of cytomegalovirus exposure and HLA in healthy donors. With 7 bases clipped from V and 2 bases from J, the junction kept 9 bases outside the gene matches. CDR1 is MNHEY, CDR2 SMNVEV, per germline (reference sequence). The CDR3 is made up of 16 amino acids. Vbeta (60) and Jbeta (13) primers were used in the PCR. Data came from immunoSEQ multiplex PCR; TCRdb stores just in-frame clones and leaves some out. The table has about 140,000 clones, around 84% seen once. The sequencing sample was made of PBMCs. The rearrangement uses TRBV27 and TRBJ1-1; 11 nucleotides agree with TRBD1. This receptor was taken from a man aged 45 to 65 in good health and CMV-seronegative. CDR3 protein: CASTKDRGLLNTEAFF. CDR3 nucleotides: TGTGCCAGCACCAAGGACAGGGGGCTTCTTAACACTGAAGCTTTCTTT.